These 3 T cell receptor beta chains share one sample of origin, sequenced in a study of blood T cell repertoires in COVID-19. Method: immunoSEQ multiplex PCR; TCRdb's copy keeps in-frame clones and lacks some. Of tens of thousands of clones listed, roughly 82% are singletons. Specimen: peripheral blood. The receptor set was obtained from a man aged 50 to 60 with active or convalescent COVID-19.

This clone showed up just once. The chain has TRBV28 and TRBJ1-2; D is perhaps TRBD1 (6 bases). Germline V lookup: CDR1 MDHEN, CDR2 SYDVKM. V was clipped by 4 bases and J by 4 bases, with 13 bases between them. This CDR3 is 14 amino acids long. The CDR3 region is CASSSGEWGYGYTF. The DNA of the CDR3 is TGTGCCAGCAGTTCAGGGGAGTGGGGCTATGGCTACACCTTC.

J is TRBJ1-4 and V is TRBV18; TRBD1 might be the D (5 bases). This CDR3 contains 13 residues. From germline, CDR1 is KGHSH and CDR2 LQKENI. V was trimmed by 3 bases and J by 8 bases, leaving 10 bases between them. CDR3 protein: CASSPQGEEKLFF. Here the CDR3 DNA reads TGTGCCAGCTCACCCCAGGGTGAAGAAAAACTGTTTTTT.

The CDR3 here is CATSSGGSGGETQYF. The CDR3 bases are TGTGCCACCAGTAGTGGGGGATCAGGGGGAGAGACCCAGTACTTC. The V gene is TRBV24-1, the J gene TRBJ2-5; 7 positions agree with TRBD1. Germline assignment: CDR1 KGHDR and CDR2 SFDVKD. The CDR3 extends over 15 amino acids. J gave up 4 bases and V 6 bases, and 10 bases lay outside the gene matches.